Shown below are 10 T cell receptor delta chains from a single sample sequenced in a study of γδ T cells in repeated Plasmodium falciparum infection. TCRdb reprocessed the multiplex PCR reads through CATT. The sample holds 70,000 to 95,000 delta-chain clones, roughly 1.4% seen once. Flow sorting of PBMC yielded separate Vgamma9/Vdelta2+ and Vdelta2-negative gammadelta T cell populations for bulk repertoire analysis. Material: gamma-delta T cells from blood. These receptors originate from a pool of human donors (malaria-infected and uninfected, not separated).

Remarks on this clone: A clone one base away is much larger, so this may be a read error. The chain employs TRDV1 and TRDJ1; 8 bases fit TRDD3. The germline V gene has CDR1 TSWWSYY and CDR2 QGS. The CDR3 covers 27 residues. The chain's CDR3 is CALGELFTGPLGAYPGPSLTAGDKLIF. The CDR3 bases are TGTGCTCTTGGGGAGCTCTTTACAGGGCCACTGGGGGCCTACCCCGGTCCAAGTTTGACCGCCGGCGATAAACTCATTTTT.

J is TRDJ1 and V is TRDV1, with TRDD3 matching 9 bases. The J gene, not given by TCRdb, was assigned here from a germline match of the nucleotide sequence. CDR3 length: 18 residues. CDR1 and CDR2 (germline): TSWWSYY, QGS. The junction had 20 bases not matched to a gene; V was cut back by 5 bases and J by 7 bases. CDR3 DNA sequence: TGTGCTCTTGGGAGCAATAGGTACTGGGGGACCCCCTATAGTAAACTCATCTTT. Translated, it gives CALGSNRYWGTPYSKLIF.

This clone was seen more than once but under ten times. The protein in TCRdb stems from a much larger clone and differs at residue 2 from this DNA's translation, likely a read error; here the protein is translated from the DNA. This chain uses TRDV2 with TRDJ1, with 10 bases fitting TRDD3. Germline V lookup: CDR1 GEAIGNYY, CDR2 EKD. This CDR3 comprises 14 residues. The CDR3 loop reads CSCDGGYGSDKLIF. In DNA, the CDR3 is TGTTCCTGTGACGGGGGATACGGGTCCGATAAACTCATCTTT.

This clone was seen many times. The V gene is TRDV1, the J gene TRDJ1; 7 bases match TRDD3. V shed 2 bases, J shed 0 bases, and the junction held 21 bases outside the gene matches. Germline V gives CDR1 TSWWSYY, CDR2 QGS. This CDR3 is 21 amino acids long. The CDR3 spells CALGEETYVLGVSCHTDKLIF. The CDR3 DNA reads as TGTGCTCTTGGGGAAGAGACCTACGTGCTGGGGGTTAGCTGTCACACCGATAAACTCATCTTT.

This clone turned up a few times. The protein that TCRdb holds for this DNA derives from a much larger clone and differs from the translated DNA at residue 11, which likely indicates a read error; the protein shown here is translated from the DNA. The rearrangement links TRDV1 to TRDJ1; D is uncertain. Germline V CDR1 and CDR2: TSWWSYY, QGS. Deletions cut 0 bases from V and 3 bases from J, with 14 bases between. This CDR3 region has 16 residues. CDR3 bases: TGTGCTCTTGGGGAACTGGACCCATTGTACGCCGATAAACTCATCTTT. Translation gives CALGELDPLYADKLIF.

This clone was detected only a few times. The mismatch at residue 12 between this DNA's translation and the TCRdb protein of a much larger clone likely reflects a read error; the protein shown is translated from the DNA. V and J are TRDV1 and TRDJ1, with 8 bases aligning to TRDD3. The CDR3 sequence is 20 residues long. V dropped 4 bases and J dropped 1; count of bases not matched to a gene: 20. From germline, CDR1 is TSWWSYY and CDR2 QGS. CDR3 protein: CALGVTPWGMRALLTDKLIF. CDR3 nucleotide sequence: TGTGCTCTTGGGGTAACACCATGGGGGATGCGAGCCCTTCTCACCGATAAACTCATCTTT.

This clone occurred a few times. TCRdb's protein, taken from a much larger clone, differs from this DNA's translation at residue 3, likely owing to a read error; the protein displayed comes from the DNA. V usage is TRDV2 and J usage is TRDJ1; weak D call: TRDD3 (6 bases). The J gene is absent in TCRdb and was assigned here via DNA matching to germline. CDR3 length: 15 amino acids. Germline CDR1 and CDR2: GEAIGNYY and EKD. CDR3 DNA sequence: TGTGCCTATGACTCTCGTGGGGGGTACACCGATAAACTCATCTTT. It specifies CAYDSRGGYTDKLIF.

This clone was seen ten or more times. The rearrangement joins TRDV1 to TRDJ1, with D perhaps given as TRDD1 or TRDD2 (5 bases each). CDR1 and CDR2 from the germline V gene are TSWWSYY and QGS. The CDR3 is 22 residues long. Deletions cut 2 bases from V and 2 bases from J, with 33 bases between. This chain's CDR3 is CALGEGPPKGNYQIAGTDKLIF. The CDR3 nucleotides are TGTGCTCTTGGGGAAGGTCCTCCTAAGGGAAATTACCAGATAGCTGGAACCGATAAACTCATCTTT.

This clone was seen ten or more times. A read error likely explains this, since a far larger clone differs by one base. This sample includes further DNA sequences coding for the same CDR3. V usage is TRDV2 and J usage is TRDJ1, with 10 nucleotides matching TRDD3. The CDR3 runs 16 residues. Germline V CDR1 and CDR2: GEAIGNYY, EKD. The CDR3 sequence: CACFVLGDVPGDKLIF. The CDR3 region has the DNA TGTGCCTGTTTCGTACTGGGGGATGTCCCTGGCGATAAGCTCATCTTT.

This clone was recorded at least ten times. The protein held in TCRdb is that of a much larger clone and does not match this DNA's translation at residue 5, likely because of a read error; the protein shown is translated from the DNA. CDR3 in DNA: TGTGCCTGTGACGCCGGGTGGGGGAGCTCCTGGGACACCCGACAGATGTTTTTC. Translation: CACDAGWGSSWDTRQMFF. The chain is built from TRDV2 and TRDJ3; 7 nucleotides align to TRDD3. The CDR3 is 18 amino acids. The trim removed 3 bases at V and 0 bases at J, leaving 7 bases unmatched. Germline values: CDR1 GEAIGNYY, CDR2 EKD.